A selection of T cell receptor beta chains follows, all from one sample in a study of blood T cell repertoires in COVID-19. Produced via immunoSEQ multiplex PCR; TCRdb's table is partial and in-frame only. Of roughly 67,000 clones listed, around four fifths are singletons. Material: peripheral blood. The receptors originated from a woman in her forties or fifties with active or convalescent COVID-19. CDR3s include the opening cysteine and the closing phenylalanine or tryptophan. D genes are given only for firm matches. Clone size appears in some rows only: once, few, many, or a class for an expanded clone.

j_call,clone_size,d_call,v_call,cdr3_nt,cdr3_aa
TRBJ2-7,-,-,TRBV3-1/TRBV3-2,TGTGCCAGCAGCCAAGAGAGTCGGCGGTACGAGCAGTACTTC,CASSQESRRYEQYF
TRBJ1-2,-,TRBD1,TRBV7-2,TGTGCCAGCAGCTCGGGGACAGGGAAGGGCAACTATGGCTACACCTTC,CASSSGTGKGNYGYTF
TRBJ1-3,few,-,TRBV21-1,TGTGCCAGCAGTAGAAGCTCTGGAAACACCATATATTTT,CASSRSSGNTIYF
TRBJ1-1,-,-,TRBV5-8,TGTGCCAGCAGCTTTACCCCGGGTTATATGAACACTGAAGCTTTCTTT,CASSFTPGYMNTEAFF
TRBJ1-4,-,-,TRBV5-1,TGCGCCAGCAGCTCCTACGTTGGTAATGAAAAACTGTTTTTT,CASSSYVGNEKLFF
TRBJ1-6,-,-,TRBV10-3,TGTGCCATCAAGGCGGTTGACAATTCACCCCTCCACTTT,CAIKAVDNSPLHF
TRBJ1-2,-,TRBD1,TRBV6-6,TGTGCCAGCAGTAACAGGGGTGACTATGGCTACACCTTC,CASSNRGDYGYTF
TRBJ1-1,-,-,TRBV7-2,TGTGCCAGCCGCGCTAATGACAGGCTGAACACTGAAGCTTTCTTT,CASRANDRLNTEAFF
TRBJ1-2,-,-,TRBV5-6,TGTGCCAGCAGCTTGGTTGGAGGGTTTTGGGGGTATGGCTACACCTTC,CASSLVGGFWGYGYTF
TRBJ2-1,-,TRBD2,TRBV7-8,TGTGCCAGCAGCTTAATAGCGGGAGGGACGTACAATGAGCAGTTCTTC,CASSLIAGGTYNEQFF
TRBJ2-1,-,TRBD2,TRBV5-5,TGTGCCAGCAGCTTGGGACTAGCGGGAGGTAAGCGGAATGAGCAGTTCTTC,CASSLGLAGGKRNEQFF
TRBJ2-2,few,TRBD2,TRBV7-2,TGTGCCAGCAGCCGTAGGGTAGCGGGAGATAAAGGCACCGGGGAGCTGTTTTTT,CASSRRVAGDKGTGELFF
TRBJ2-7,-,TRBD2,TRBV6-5,TGTGCCAGCAGTTACTCGAGCTCACTAGCGGGATACGAGCAGTACTTC,CASSYSSSLAGYEQYF
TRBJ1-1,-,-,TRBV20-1,TGCAGTGCCCAGGGGAACACTGAAGCTTTCTTT,CSAQGNTEAFF
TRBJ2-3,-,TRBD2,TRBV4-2,TGTGCCAGCAGCCAAGGTCCAGCGGGACGGACAGATACGCAGTATTTT,CASSQGPAGRTDTQYF
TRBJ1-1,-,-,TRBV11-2,TGTGCCAGCAGCTTAGCGGACAGACGCACTGAAGCTTTCTTT,CASSLADRRTEAFF
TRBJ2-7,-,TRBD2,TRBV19,TGTGCCAGTCGCCTTCGGGAGGGCTCCTACGAGCAGTACTTC,CASRLREGSYEQYF
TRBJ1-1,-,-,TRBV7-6,TGTGCCAGCAGCTTAGTGGGGGGAGTGAACACTGAAGCTTTCTTT,CASSLVGGVNTEAFF
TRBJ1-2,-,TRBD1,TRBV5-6,TGTGCCAGCAGCTTGGTCTCCAACAGGGGAGAGGGGGAAGTTGGAGGCTACACCTTC,CASSLVSNRGEGEVGGYTF
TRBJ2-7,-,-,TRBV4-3,TGCGCCAGCAGCCAAGCAGTAACAGGGATTCCTACCGAGCAGTACTTC,CASSQAVTGIPTEQYF
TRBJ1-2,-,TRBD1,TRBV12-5,TGTGCTAGTGGGACGGGGACAGTCTATGGCTACACCTTC,CASGTGTVYGYTF
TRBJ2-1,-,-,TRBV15,TGTGCCACCAGCAGAGTAGGCGGGGCCGCTAGGGAGTTCTTC,CATSRVGGAAREFF
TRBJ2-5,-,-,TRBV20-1,TGCAGTGCTAGTTTCGGGAGAGAGACCCAGTACTTC,CSASFGRETQYF
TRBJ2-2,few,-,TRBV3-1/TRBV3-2,TGTGGGCTAGGGACTGGCAACCGAACAACCGGGGAGCTGTTTTTT,CGLGTGNRTTGELFF
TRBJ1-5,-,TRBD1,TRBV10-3,TGTGCCATCTCCGGACAGGATAGCAATCAGCCCCAGCATTTT,CAISGQDSNQPQHF
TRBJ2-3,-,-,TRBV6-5,TGTGCCAGCAGTCCCCGGGGTGGAGGGGCAGATACGCAGTATTTT,CASSPRGGGADTQYF
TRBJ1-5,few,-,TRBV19,TGTGCCAGTACCTCTTCGGGGCAGCCCCAGCATTTT,CASTSSGQPQHF
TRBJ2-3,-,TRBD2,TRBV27,TGTGCCAGCAGTTCGACTAGCGGGAGGGGCACAGATACGCAGTATTTT,CASSSTSGRGTDTQYF
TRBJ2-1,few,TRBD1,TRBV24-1,TGTGCCACCAGTGCCCCCGGGGACAGGGGTTACAATGAGCAGTTCTTC,CATSAPGDRGYNEQFF
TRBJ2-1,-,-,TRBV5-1,TGCGCCAGCAGCCGACTAAGGGCTAGAGGAGACAATGAGCAGTTCTTC,CASSRLRARGDNEQFF
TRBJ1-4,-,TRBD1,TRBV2,TGTGCCAGCAGTGAAAGGGGGGGCGGACAGGGGAAAGAAAAACTGTTTTTT,CASSERGGGQGKEKLFF
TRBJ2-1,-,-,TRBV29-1,TGCAGCGGGTCCCAGTTAACCTACAATGAGCAGTTCTTC,CSGSQLTYNEQFF
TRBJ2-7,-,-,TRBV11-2,TGTGCCAGCAGCTTGGTGGGTGGCAGGGAGCAGTACTTC,CASSLVGGREQYF
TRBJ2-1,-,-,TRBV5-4,TGTGCCAGCACCACACTGCGGGACCGGGCGTCCAATGAGCAGTTCTTC,CASTTLRDRASNEQFF
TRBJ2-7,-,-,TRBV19,TGTGCCAGTAGTATAGGGATAGTAGCCTCCTACGAGCAGTACTTC,CASSIGIVASYEQYF
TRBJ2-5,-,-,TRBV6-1,TGTGCCAGCAGTGAGGGCATCCAAGAGACCCAGTACTTC,CASSEGIQETQYF
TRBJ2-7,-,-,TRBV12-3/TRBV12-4,TGTGCCAGCACCCGGGTCCCCTACGAGCAGTACTTC,CASTRVPYEQYF
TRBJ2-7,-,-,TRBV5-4,TGTGCCAGCAGCTTTCCGGGGAGGCGGAGCTACGAGCAGTACTTC,CASSFPGRRSYEQYF
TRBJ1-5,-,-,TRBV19,TGTGCCAGTAGTACCCTGGGGGGACAGCCCCAGCATTTT,CASSTLGGQPQHF
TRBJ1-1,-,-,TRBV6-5,TGTGCCAGCAGTTCAGGGGTGAGGGCTGAAGCTTTCTTT,CASSSGVRAEAFF
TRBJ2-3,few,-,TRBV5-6,TGTGCCAGCAGCGGCATCCGGGGCACAGATACGCAGTATTTT,CASSGIRGTDTQYF
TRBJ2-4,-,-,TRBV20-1,TGCAGTGCAGCCTTAAACATTCAGTACTTC,CSAALNIQYF